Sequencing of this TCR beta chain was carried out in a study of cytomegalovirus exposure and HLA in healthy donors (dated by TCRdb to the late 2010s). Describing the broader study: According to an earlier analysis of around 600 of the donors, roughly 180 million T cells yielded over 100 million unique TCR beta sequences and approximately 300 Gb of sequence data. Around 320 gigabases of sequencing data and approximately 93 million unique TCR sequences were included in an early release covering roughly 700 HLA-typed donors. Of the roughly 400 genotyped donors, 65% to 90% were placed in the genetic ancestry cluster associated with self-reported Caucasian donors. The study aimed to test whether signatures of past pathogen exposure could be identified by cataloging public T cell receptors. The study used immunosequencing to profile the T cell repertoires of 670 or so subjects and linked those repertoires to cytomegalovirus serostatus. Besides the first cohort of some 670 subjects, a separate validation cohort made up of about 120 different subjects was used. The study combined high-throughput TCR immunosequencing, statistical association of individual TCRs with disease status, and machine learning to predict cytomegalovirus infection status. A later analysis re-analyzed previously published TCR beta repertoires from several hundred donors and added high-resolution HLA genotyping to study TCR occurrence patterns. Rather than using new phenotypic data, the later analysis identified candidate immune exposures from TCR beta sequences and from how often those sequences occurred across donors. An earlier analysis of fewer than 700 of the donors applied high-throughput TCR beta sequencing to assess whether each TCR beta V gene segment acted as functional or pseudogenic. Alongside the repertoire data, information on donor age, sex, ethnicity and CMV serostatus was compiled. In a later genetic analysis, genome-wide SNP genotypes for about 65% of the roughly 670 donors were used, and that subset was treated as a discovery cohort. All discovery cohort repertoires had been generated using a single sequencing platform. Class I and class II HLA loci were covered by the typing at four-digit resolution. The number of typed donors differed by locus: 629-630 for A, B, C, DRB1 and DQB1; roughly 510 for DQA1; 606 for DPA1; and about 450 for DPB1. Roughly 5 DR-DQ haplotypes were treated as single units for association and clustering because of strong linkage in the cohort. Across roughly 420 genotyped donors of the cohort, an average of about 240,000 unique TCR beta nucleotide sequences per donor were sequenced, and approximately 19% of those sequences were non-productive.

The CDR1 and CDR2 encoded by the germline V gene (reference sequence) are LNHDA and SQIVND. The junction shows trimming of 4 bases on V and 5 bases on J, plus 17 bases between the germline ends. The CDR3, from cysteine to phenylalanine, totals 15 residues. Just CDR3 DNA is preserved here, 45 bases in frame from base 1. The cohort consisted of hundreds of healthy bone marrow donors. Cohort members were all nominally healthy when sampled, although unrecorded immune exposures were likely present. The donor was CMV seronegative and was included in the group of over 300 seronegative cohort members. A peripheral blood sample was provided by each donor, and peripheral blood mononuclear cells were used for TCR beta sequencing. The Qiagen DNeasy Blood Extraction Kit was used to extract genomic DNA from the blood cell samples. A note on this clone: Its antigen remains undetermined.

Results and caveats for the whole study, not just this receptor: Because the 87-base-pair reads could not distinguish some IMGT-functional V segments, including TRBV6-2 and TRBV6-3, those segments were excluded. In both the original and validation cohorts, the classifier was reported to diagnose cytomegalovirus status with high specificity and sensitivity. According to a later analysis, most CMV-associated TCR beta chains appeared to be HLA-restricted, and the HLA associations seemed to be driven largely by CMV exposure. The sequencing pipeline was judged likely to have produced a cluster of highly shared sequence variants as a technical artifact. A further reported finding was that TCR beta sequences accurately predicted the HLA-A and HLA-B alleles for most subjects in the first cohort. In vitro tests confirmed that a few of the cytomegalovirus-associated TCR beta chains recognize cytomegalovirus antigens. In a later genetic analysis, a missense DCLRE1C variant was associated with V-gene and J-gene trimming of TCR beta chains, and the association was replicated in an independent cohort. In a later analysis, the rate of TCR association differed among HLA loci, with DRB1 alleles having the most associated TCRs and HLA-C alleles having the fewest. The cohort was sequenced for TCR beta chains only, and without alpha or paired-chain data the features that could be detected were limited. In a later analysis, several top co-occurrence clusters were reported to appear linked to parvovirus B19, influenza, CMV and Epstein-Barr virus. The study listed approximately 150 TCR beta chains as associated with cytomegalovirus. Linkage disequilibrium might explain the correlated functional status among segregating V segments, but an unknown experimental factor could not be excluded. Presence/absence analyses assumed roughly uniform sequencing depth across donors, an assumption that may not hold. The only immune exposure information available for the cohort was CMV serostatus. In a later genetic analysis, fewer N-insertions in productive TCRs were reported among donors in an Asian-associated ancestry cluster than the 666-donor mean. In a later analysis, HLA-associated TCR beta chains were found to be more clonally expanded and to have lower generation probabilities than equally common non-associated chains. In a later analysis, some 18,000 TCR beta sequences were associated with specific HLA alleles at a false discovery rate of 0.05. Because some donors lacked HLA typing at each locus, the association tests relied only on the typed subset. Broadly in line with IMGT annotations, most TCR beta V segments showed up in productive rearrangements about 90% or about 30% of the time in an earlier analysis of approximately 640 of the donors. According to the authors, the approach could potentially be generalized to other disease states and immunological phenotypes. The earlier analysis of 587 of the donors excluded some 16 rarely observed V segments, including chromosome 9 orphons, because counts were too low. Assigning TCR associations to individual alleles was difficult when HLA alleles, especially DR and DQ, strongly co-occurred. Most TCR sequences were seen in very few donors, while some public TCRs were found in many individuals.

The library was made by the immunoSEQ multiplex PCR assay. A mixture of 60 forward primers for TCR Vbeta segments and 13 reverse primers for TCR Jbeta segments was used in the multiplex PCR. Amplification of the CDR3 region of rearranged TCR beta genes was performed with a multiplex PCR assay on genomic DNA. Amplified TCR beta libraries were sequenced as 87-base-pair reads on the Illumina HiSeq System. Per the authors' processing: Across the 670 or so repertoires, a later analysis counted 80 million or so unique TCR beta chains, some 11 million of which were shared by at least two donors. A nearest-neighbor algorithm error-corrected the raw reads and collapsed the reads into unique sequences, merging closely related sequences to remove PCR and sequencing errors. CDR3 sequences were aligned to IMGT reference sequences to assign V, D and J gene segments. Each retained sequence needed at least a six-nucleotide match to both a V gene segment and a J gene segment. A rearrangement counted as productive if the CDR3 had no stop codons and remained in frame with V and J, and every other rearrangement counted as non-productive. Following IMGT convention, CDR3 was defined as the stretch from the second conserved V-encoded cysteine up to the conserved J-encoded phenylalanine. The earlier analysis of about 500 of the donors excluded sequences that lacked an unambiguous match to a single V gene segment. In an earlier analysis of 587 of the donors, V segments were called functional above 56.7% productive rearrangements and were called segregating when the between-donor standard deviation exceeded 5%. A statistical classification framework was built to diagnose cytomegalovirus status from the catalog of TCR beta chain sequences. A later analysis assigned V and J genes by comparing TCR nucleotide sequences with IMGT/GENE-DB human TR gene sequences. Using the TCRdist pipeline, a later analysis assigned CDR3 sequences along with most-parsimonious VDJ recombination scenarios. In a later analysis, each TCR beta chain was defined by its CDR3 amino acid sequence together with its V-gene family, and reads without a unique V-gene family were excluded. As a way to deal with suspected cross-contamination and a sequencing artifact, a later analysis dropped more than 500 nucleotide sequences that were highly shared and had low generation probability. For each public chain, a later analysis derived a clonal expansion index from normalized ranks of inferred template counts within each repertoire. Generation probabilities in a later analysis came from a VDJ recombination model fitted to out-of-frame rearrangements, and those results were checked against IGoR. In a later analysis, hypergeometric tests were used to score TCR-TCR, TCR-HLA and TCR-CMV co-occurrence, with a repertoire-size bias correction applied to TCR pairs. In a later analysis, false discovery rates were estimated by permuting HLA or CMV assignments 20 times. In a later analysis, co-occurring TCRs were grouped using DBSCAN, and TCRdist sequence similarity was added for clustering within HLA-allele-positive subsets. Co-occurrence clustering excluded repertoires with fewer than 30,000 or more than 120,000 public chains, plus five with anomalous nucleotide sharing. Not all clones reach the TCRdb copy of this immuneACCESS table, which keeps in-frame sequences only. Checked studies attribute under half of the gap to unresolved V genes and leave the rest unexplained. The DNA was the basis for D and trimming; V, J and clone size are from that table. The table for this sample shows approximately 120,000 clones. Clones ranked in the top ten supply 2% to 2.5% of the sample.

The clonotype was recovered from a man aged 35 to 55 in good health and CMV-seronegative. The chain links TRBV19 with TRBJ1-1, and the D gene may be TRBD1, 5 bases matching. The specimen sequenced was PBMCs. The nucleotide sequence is TGTGCCAGTAGTACAGTGCAGGCCCAGGGAACTGAAGCTTTCTTT. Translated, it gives CASSTVQAQGTEAFF. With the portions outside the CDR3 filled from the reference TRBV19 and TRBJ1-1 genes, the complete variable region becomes DGGITQSPKYLFRKEGQNVTLSCEQNLNHDAMYWYRQDPGQGLRLIYYSQIVNDFQKGDIAEGYSVSREKKESFPLTVTSAQKNPTAFYLCASSTVQAQGTEAFFGQGTRLTVV.